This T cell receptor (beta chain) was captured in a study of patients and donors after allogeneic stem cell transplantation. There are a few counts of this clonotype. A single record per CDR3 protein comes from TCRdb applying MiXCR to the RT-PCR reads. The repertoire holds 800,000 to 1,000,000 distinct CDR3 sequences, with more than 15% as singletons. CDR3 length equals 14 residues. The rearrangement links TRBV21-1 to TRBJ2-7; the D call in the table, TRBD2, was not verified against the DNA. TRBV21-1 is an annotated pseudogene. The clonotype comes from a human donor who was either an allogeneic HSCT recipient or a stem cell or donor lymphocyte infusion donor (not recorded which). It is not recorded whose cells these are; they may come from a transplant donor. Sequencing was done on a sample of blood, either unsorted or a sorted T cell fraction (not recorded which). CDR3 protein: CATYTGWAPYEQYF. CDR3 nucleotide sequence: TGTGCCACCTACACAGGGTGGGCCCCCTACGAGCAGTACTTC.